The T cell receptor beta chain described here comes from a study of blood T cells in healthy people across ages. Each sample used at least 6 million PBMCs. The CDR3 extends over 15 amino acids. Trimming pared 4 bases from V and 6 bases from J, leaving 17 bases between. Germline values: CDR1 SGHRS, CDR2 YFSETQ. A sample-barcoded 5' primer and a J-beta primer mix were used in a second PCR of roughly 7 to 11 cycles. TCRdb re-derived calls from the 5' RACE reads in MiXCR, one entry per CDR3 protein. The table records under 2 million distinct CDR3 sequences, roughly 32% of them present only once. Comments on this clonotype: As yet, its antigen is unknown.

General study points: Researchers said unsorted PBMCs prevented a conclusive naive versus antigen-experienced comparison.

Sequenced sample: blood. The clonotype comes from a woman aged 25 to 45 in good health. This chain joins TRBV5-1 and TRBJ2-1, with D perhaps TRBD1 (7 bases). The DNA for the CDR3 is TGCGCCAGCAGCCCCGGAGGGGGCTCCGGCAATGAGCAGTTCTTC. Amino acid sequence: CASSPGGGSGNEQFF. The variable domain in full, completed from reference TRBV5-1 and TRBJ2-1, reads KAGVTQTPRYLIKTRGQQVTLSCSPISGHRSVSWYQQTPGQGLQFLFEYFSETQRNKGNFPGRFSGRQFSNSRSEMNVSTLELGDSALYLCASSPGGGSGNEQFFGPGTRLTVL.